This T cell receptor (beta chain) emerged from a study of blood T cell repertoires in COVID-19. Study overall: Donors in the United States, Italy and Spain gave samples during acute or convalescent COVID-19. The cDNA or gDNA used as material had been derived from T cells, B-cell-depleted T cells, or PBMCs.

The V and J ends lost 2 bases and 0 bases, in that order; junction bases with no gene match: 17. The germline gives CDR1 KGHDR, CDR2 SFDVKD. This CDR3 is built from 22 residues. Authors' processing steps: Scientists estimated how many nucleated cells there were by amplifying reference gene primers. Sequencing was performed with immunoSEQ multiplex PCR; in TCRdb, only in-frame clones are kept and a portion is missing. Clonal size and the V and J genes are those of that table, whereas D and trimming came from the DNA. The table includes roughly 250,000 clones, approximately 87% detected once. The Seattle patients, enrolled during active infection, were followed longitudinally.

The V gene is TRBV24-1, the J gene TRBJ2-6, with TRBD1 matching 8 bases. The receptor was derived from a woman in her twenties or thirties with COVID-19, enrolled during active disease. Sequencing input: peripheral blood. CDR3 DNA: TGTGCCACCAGTGATTGGTTTCGAGGAGGGACAGGTGTCAGCTCTGGGGCCAACGTCCTGACTTTC. Amino acids: CATSDWFRGGTGVSSGANVLTF.